This T cell receptor (beta chain) was sequenced during a study of OX40 agonist ivuxolimab in advanced cancers. Study summary: Patients received ivuxolimab, an intravenous treatment, every 2 weeks at 0.01 to 10 mg/kg. A mean age of about 59 years, range roughly 23 to 79, was recorded, and over 65% were male.

The data were produced by immunoSEQ multiplex PCR, yet TCRdb's version contains in-frame clones alone and is incomplete. The sample has 55,000 to 80,000 clones; about 88% are singletons. A word on this clone: Its antigen is currently unknown.

Study-level findings and limits: Clonal expansion in partial responders at 0.1-3.0 mg/kg ranked among the lowest.

This CDR3 region has 15 residues. The germline CDR1 and CDR2 sequences are MDHEN and SYDVKM. With 2 bases removed from V and 4 bases from J, the gap between germline ends came to 12 bases. The specimen comprised CD4+ or CD8+ T cells sorted from blood, sampled in a trial of the OX40 agonist ivuxolimab. The chain has TRBV28 and TRBJ2-1; a possible D gene is TRBD2 (7 bases). The clonotype originates from an adult with an advanced solid tumor such as melanoma, head and neck, liver or kidney cancer. CDR3: CASSLEGGGYNEQFF. The CDR3, as DNA: TGTGCCAGCAGTTTAGAGGGAGGGGGGTACAATGAGCAGTTCTTC.